Shown below are 32 T cell receptor beta chains from a single sample sequenced in a study of shared clonotypes between healthy human individuals. Clones were read by immunoSEQ multiplex PCR, and TCRdb kept only the in-frame ones, dropping some. The table shows a few million clones, with around 94% occurring only once. Sequencing was carried out using naive CD4+ T cells sorted from blood. Sample subset: CD45RA+ positively selected. All receptors derive from a man aged 18 to 35 in good health.

V and J are TRBV30 and TRBJ1-5; D is unclear. Trimming cost V 3 bases and J 0 bases, with 6 bases left between them. The CDR3 runs to 13 residues. Germline V lookup: CDR1 GTSNPN, CDR2 SVGIG (reference sequence). CDR3 region: CAWRANSNQPQHF. The CDR3 DNA sequence: TGTGCCTGGAGAGCAAATAGCAATCAGCCCCAGCATTTT.

The chain has TRBV5-6 and TRBJ2-3; D unclear. Per the germline V gene, CDR1 is SGHDT and CDR2 is YYEEEE. The CDR3 totals 14 residues. V lost 2 bases and J lost 5, with 12 bases in between. CDR3 residues: CASSFGSSGDTQYF. The CDR3 region has the DNA TGTGCCAGCAGCTTCGGGTCGTCGGGAGATACGCAGTATTTT.

This clone was counted a few times. This chain connects TRBV30 to TRBJ1-2, with D possibly TRBD1 on 6 matching bases. V was shortened by 2 bases and J by 6 bases, with 13 bases between the two germline ends. The CDR3 spans 13 residues. Germline-derived CDR1 and CDR2 are GTSNPN and SVGIG (reference sequence). The CDR3 DNA is TGTGCCTGGAGTAGGACGGGGGCCCATGGCTACACCTTC. Protein: CAWSRTGAHGYTF.

The sample holds one count of this clone. This chain links TRBV5-1 with TRBJ2-3, with D maybe TRBD2 (5 bases). Germline loops: CDR1 SGHRS, CDR2 YFSETQ. Trimming stripped 1 base from V and 5 bases from J, with 11 bases between. The CDR3 has 14 amino acids. The CDR3 DNA follows: TGCGCCAGCAGCTTGCAACCGGGGATAGATACGCAGTATTTT. Translated: CASSLQPGIDTQYF.

This rearrangement joins TRBV7-2 to TRBJ1-3, with D unresolved. CDR3 length: 16 residues. Germline assignment: CDR1 SGHTA and CDR2 FQGNSA. The V and J ends lost 1 base and 0 bases respectively, with 10 bases between them. CDR3 in amino acids: CASSLVAGPSGNTIYF. The CDR3 nucleotides read TGTGCCAGCAGCTTAGTAGCGGGTCCCTCTGGAAACACCATATATTTT.

The chain joins TRBV28 to TRBJ1-2; D is unresolved. The V gene's germline CDR1 is MDHEN and CDR2 SYDVKM. Trimming took off 8 bases at V and 2 bases at J, with 18 bases between the two ends. The CDR3 spans 15 residues. DNA for the CDR3: TGTGCCAGCGTTCCCTCGACACCGTTCAACTATGGCTACACCTTC. It encodes CASVPSTPFNYGYTF.

This chain connects TRBV2 to TRBJ2-3; perhaps TRBD2 as D (7 bases). The V and J ends lost 5 bases and 6 bases respectively, with 21 bases between them. Per the germline V gene, CDR1 is SNHLY and CDR2 is FYNNEI. This CDR3 contains 16 residues. In DNA form, the CDR3 reads TGTGCCAGCAGTTGGAGCGGGACAACCCCGGGGGATACGCAGTATTTT. Translated: CASSWSGTTPGDTQYF. Using reference TRBV2 and TRBJ2-3 for the parts outside the CDR3, the full variable domain is EPEVTQTPSHQVTQMGQEVILRCVPISNHLYFYWYRQILGQKVEFLVSFYNNEISEKSEIFDDQFSVERPDGSNFTLKIRSTKLEDSAMYFCASSWSGTTPGDTQYFGPGTRLTVL.

This rearrangement joins TRBV5-6 to TRBJ1-3, with no clear D. Germline CDR1 and CDR2: SGHDT and YYEEEE. The CDR3 loop spans 12 amino acids. Trimming stripped 5 bases from V and 3 bases from J, with 6 bases between. Written as DNA, the CDR3 is TGTGCCAGCAGTTTTTATGGAAACACCATATATTTT. Amino acids: CASSFYGNTIYF. The variable domain in full, completed from reference TRBV5-6 and TRBJ1-3, reads DAGVTQSPTHLIKTRGQQVTLRCSPKSGHDTVSWYQQALGQGPQFIFQYYEEEERQRGNFPDRFSGHQFPNYSSELNVNALLLGDSALYLCASSFYGNTIYFGEGSWLTVV.

This clone was picked up one time. The J gene is TRBJ2-7, the V gene TRBV7-9; 11 bases are a match to TRBD1. The CDR3 has 15 amino acids. The germline V gene encodes CDR1 SEHNR and CDR2 FQNEAQ (reference sequence). Germline trimming cut 0 bases from V and 4 bases from J; bases unmatched to any gene: 2. The CDR3 region has the DNA TGTGCCAGCAGCTTAGCCGGACAGGGGGCTTACGAGCAGTACTTC. Protein sequence: CASSLAGQGAYEQYF.

To note about this clone: Distinct nucleotide sequences in the sample also encode this CDR3. This chain connects TRBV18 to TRBJ2-7; 7 bases align to TRBD1. After removal of 3 bases from V and 3 bases from J, the junction contained 5 bases not matched to a gene. Germline-derived CDR1 and CDR2 are KGHSH and LQKENI. There are 14 residues in the CDR3. CDR3 sequence reads: CASSPLTGDYEQYF. CDR3 coding DNA: TGTGCCAGCTCACCCCTTACAGGGGACTACGAGCAGTACTTC. The whole variable domain, remainder taken from reference TRBV18 and TRBJ2-7, is NAGVMQNPRHLVRRRGQEARLRCSPMKGHSHVYWYRQLPEEGLKFMVYLQKENIIDESGMPKERFSAEFPKEGPSILRIQQVVRGDSAAYFCASSPLTGDYEQYFGPGTRLTVT.

The chain is built from TRBV2 and TRBJ2-1; D gene uncertain. The length of the CDR3 is 11 residues. In germline, CDR1 is SNHLY, CDR2 FYNNEI. Trimming removed 4 bases at V and 5 bases at J, with 3 bases between. CDR3 DNA sequence: TGTGCCAGCAGTGTTCACAATGAGCAGTTCTTC. It specifies CASSVHNEQFF.

Regarding this clone: The same CDR3 can be traced to other DNA sequences in this sample. The V call is TRBV19, the J call TRBJ2-5; 8 bases match TRBD1. The J segment lost 5 bases and the V segment lost 5 bases, leaving 4 bases of the junction unmatched. The CDR3 spans 13 residues. Germline CDR1 reads LNHDA; CDR2 reads SQIVND (reference sequence). CDR3 region: CASSPRQGETQYF. CDR3 DNA: TGTGCCAGTAGTCCTAGACAGGGGGAGACCCAGTACTTC. Drawing the rest from reference TRBV19 and TRBJ2-5, the complete variable domain is DGGITQSPKYLFRKEGQNVTLSCEQNLNHDAMYWYRQDPGQGLRLIYYSQIVNDFQKGDIAEGYSVSREKKESFPLTVTSAQKNPTAFYLCASSPRQGETQYFGPGTRLLVL.

The gene calls are TRBV11-2 and TRBJ1-6; 7 bases map to TRBD1. CDR3 length: 15 amino acids. CDR1 and CDR2 from the germline V gene are SGHAT and FQNNGV. The junction had 5 bases not matched to a gene; V was cut back by 3 bases and J by 6 bases. DNA for the CDR3: TGTGCCAGCAGCTTCGAGGGACAGACTAATTCACCCCTCCACTTT. The encoded protein is CASSFEGQTNSPLHF.

This clone was detected only once. This chain connects TRBV30 to TRBJ2-7, with TRBD1 identical over 9 bases. This CDR3 contains 16 residues. V lost 0 bases to trimming and J lost 3 bases; unmatched junction nucleotides: 9. Per germline, CDR1 GTSNPN and CDR2 SVGIG (reference sequence). The CDR3 reads CAWSVPGTGRNYEQYF. CDR3 DNA: TGTGCCTGGAGTGTACCGGGGACAGGGAGGAACTACGAGCAGTACTTC.

CDR3 protein: CAISESGGRERHF. The CDR3, as DNA: TGTGCCATCAGTGAGTCGGGGGGCAGGGAACGGCATTTT. This sequence joins TRBV10-3 and TRBJ1-5; possible D gene TRBD1, 6 bases. V was pared by 0 bases and J by 15 bases, with 15 bases between. From germline, CDR1 is ENHRY and CDR2 SYGVKD. The CDR3 is 13 residues long.

This clone was counted once. The chain recombines TRBV2 with TRBJ1-4; D remains unclear. In germline, CDR1 is SNHLY, CDR2 FYNNEI. The CDR3 is 13 residues long. Trimming stripped 10 bases from V and 3 bases from J, with 12 bases between. CDR3 sequence: CATRREPNEKLFF. In DNA, the CDR3 is TGTGCCACACGGCGGGAGCCTAATGAAAAACTGTTTTTT.

The gene calls are TRBV6-6 and TRBJ2-7; no clear D. Germline CDR1 is MNHNY and CDR2 is SVGAGI (reference sequence). The CDR3 runs to 16 residues. V lost 3 bases to trimming and J lost 0 bases, with 15 bases between them. CDR3 sequence (DNA): TGTGCCAGCAGTTATAAGGACGGCGAGAGCTCCTACGAGCAGTACTTC. Its translation: CASSYKDGESSYEQYF.

This clone was counted only a few times. This sequence joins TRBV10-1 and TRBJ2-2; no definite D call. V lost 0 bases and J lost 1, with 9 bases in between. The germline gives CDR1 WNHNN, CDR2 SYGVQD (reference sequence). The CDR3 contains 16 residues. The CDR3 region is CASSESIGWNTGELFF. DNA for the CDR3: TGCGCCAGCAGTGAGTCCATAGGGTGGAACACCGGGGAGCTGTTTTTT.

This rearrangement joins TRBV20-1 to TRBJ1-2; D gene ambiguous. Germline assignment: CDR1 DFQATT and CDR2 SNEGSKA (reference sequence). The CDR3 is made up of 11 amino acids. Trimming stripped 3 bases from V and 6 bases from J, with 8 bases between. This CDR3 is CSARLLHGYTF. In nucleotides, the CDR3 is TGCAGTGCTAGGTTGCTGCATGGCTACACCTTC.

The rearrangement joins TRBV6-6 to TRBJ1-5; a possible D gene is TRBD1 (6 bases). The V and J ends lost 6 bases and 0 bases respectively, with 12 bases between them. This CDR3 is built from 15 residues. Germline CDR1 reads MNHNY; CDR2 reads SVGAGI (reference sequence). The CDR3 nucleotides are TGTGCCAGCAGATACGGGGGCGATAGCAATCAGCCCCAGCATTTT. Translated: CASRYGGDSNQPQHF.

In regard to this clone: Mismatch with germline at one junction end may stem from a read error. The chain combines TRBV6-5 with TRBJ1-1; D is unclear. Per germline, CDR1 MNHEY and CDR2 SVGAGI. The CDR3 contains 16 residues. In DNA form, the CDR3 reads TGTGCCAGCAGTTACCGCCGATCGGGAGGGAACGCTGAAGCTTTCTTT. This gives the protein CASSYRRSGGNAEAFF.

This chain uses TRBV6-5 with TRBJ2-7; possibly TRBD2 for D (6 bases). CDR1 and CDR2 (germline): MNHEY, SVGAGI. The ends were cut back, 6 bases at V and 3 bases at J, with 15 bases in the middle. The CDR3 contains 14 residues. Here the CDR3 DNA reads TGTGCCAGCAGCCGAGGGACTTTGAGCTACGAGCAGTACTTC. Amino acids: CASSRGTLSYEQYF.

The chain carries TRBV28 and TRBJ1-4, with D possibly matching TRBD1 (6 bases). Germline values: CDR1 MDHEN, CDR2 SYDVKM. The CDR3 has 17 amino acids. The ends were cut back, 4 bases at V and 3 bases at J, with 18 bases in the middle. CDR3 loop: CASSYRVGGRSNEKLFF. CDR3 nucleotide sequence: TGTGCCAGCAGTTACCGGGTGGGGGGCAGGTCTAATGAAAAACTGTTTTTT.

The CDR3 region is CASSPQFYGYTF. CDR3 DNA: TGTGCCAGCAGCCCTCAGTTCTATGGCTACACCTTC. The chain is built from TRBV11-2 and TRBJ1-2, with no clear D. With 5 bases removed from V and 4 bases from J, the gap between germline ends came to 8 bases. The germline CDR1 and CDR2 sequences are SGHAT and FQNNGV. This CDR3 has 12 residues.

Only one count was recorded for this clone. This chain uses TRBV14 with TRBJ2-7, with TRBD2 matching 16 bases. Germline CDR1 is SGHDN and CDR2 is FVKESK. With V trimmed by 5 bases and J by 7 bases, 5 bases remained unmatched. The CDR3 is 15 amino acids. CDR3 nucleotide sequence: TGTGCCAGCAGCACCGGGACTAGCGGGGGGGCAGAGCAGTACTTC. It codes for CASSTGTSGGAEQYF.

Notes on this clone: The sample holds other DNA sequences that translate to the same CDR3. The chain is built from TRBV30 and TRBJ2-1; no reliable D call. This CDR3 is built from 11 residues. Germline V lookup: CDR1 GTSNPN, CDR2 SVGIG (reference sequence). Trimming removed 1 base at V and 8 bases at J, with 6 bases between. DNA of the CDR3: TGTGCCTGGAGTGCTTCCGATGAGCAGTTCTTC. Amino acids: CAWSASDEQFF.

The chain employs TRBV2 and TRBJ1-1; TRBD1 agrees at 7 bases. Germline CDR1 is SNHLY and CDR2 is FYNNEI. With V trimmed by 8 bases and J by 3 bases, 12 bases remained unmatched. The length of the CDR3 is 15 residues. CDR3 DNA: TGTGCCAGCGGGGGGAACAGGGGCCGATACACTGAAGCTTTCTTT. Protein sequence: CASGGNRGRYTEAFF. The full variable domain, rest sourced from reference TRBV2 and TRBJ1-1, is EPEVTQTPSHQVTQMGQEVILRCVPISNHLYFYWYRQILGQKVEFLVSFYNNEISEKSEIFDDQFSVERPDGSNFTLKIRSTKLEDSAMYFCASGGNRGRYTEAFFGQGTRLTVV.

The J gene is TRBJ1-3, the V gene TRBV28, with D perhaps matching TRBD1 (6 bases). The V end was cut by 8 bases, the J end by 1 base, with 18 bases between. The CDR3 has 16 amino acids. Germline CDR1 MDHEN, CDR2 SYDVKM. DNA for the CDR3: TGTGCCAGCGGGGACACCGTGGTCATTTCTGGAAACACCATATATTTT. Residues: CASGDTVVISGNTIYF.

The chain carries TRBV2 and TRBJ2-2; D gene unclear. This CDR3 is 13 amino acids long. V gave up 6 bases and J gave up 6 bases, with 11 bases separating them. Germline CDR1 and CDR2: SNHLY and FYNNEI. CDR3 protein: CASRADPAGELFF. The CDR3 region has the DNA TGTGCCAGCAGGGCAGACCCGGCCGGGGAGCTGTTTTTT. The whole variable domain, filled in from reference TRBV2 and TRBJ2-2, reads EPEVTQTPSHQVTQMGQEVILRCVPISNHLYFYWYRQILGQKVEFLVSFYNNEISEKSEIFDDQFSVERPDGSNFTLKIRSTKLEDSAMYFCASRADPAGELFFGEGSRLTVL.

The chain links TRBV5-1 to TRBJ1-1; D gene uncertain. The CDR3 contains 13 residues. Germline CDR1 SGHRS, CDR2 YFSETQ. Deletions cut 6 bases from V and 4 bases from J, with 13 bases between. The CDR3 loop is CASKGAASTEAFF. In nucleotides, the CDR3 is TGCGCCAGCAAAGGTGCGGCCAGCACTGAAGCTTTCTTT.

The chain couples TRBV6-6 to TRBJ2-7, with no clear D. The CDR3 has 15 amino acids. V was pared by 2 bases and J by 0 bases, with 11 bases between. Per the germline V gene, CDR1 is MNHNY and CDR2 is SVGAGI (reference sequence). CDR3 DNA sequence: TGTGCCAGCAGTTACAGTGCAGGTAGCTCCTACGAGCAGTACTTC. Translating gives CASSYSAGSSYEQYF.

The J gene is TRBJ2-3, the V gene TRBV6-5; possible D gene TRBD1, 5 bases. CDR3 size: 13 residues. V gave up 6 bases and J gave up 8 bases, with 15 bases separating them. The germline V gene encodes CDR1 MNHEY and CDR2 SVGAGI. CDR3 nucleotides: TGTGCCAGCAGCAGAGAAGGGGCCCCTACGCAGTATTTT. Encoded protein: CASSREGAPTQYF.